Reported below is one TCR beta chain. The antigen is undetermined. This sample is part of a study of shared clonotypes between healthy human individuals. As for the study in general: Aged 18 to 49, the donors were a couple of women and a few men.

Study results and limitations: What limited the represented genetic and exposure-history diversity was the small number of donors. The four-donor shared clonotypes exceeded non-shared clonotypes in generation probability, with non-shared ones scoring lower. Memory subsets generally showed lower estimated richness than naive subsets.

The data were produced by immunoSEQ multiplex PCR, yet TCRdb's version contains in-frame clones alone and is incomplete. The sample records about 2,100,000 clones, 85% to 95% being singletons. It was CD45RO-negative cells, positively selected for CCR7, that made up naive CD8 cells, with terminally differentiated effector memory CD45RA+ cells excluded. This CDR3 has 18 residues. The V and J ends lost 3 bases and 1 base, in that order; junction bases with no gene match: 11. CDR1 and CDR2 (germline): MDHEN, SYDVKM. The sequenced sample consisted of naive CD8+ T cells from PBMCs. The clonotype comes from a man aged 18 to 29 in good health. Some clones in this sample may be carry-over from other donors' samples. V gene TRBV28 combines with J gene TRBJ2-1; 8 bases line up with TRBD2. CDR3 nucleotides: TGTGCCAGCAGTTTCCCCTCCATAGCGGGGACATCCTACAATGAGCAGTTCTTC. This gives the protein CASSFPSIAGTSYNEQFF.